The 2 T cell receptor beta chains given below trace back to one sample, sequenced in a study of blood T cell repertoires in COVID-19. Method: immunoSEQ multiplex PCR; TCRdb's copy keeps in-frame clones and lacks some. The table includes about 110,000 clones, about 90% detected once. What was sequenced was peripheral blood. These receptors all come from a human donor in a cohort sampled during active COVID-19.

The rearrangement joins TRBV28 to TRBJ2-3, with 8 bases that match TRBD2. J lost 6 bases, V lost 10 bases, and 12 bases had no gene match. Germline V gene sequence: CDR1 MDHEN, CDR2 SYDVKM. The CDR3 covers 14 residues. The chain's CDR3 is CAIRAGVGADTQYF. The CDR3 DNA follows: TGTGCCATCCGAGCGGGAGTCGGAGCGGATACGCAGTATTTT.

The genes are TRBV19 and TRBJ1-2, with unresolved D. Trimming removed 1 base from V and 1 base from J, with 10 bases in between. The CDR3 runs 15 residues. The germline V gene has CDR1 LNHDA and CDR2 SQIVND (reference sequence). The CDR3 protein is CASSIGGSSNYGYTF. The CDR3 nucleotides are TGTGCCAGTAGTATAGGCGGCAGCAGTAACTATGGCTACACCTTC.